The 3 T cell receptor beta chains given below trace back to one sample, sequenced in a study of shared clonotypes between healthy human individuals. Sequencing was performed with immunoSEQ multiplex PCR; in TCRdb, only in-frame clones are kept and a portion is missing. Altogether about 500,000 clones are present, roughly three quarters being singletons, with the ten largest covering about 12%. Material: PBMCs. These receptors were taken from a woman aged 40 to 55 in good health. Some clones in this sample may be carry-over from other donors' samples.

The V call is TRBV5-1, the J call TRBJ2-7; no clear D. Germline V gene lookup returns CDR1 SGHRS and CDR2 YFSETQ. V lost 4 bases, J lost 3 bases, and 11 bases lay in between. The CDR3 runs to 13 residues. This CDR3 reads CASSGYGDYEQYF. CDR3 bases: TGCGCCAGCAGCGGGTACGGAGACTACGAGCAGTACTTC.

This clone was seen once. The chain has TRBV6-5 and TRBJ2-7; no definite D call. CDR3 size: 14 residues. Trimming removed 0 bases from V and 3 bases from J, with 9 bases in between. Germline lookup yields CDR1 MNHEY and CDR2 SVGAGI. The CDR3 loop reads CASSYSYGYYEQYF. The DNA of the CDR3 is TGTGCCAGCAGTTACTCGTACGGGTACTACGAGCAGTACTTC.

As concerns this clone: This sequence is one base from a far larger clone and is likely a read error. The CDR3 reads CASMGINEKLSF. Here the CDR3 DNA reads TGCGCCAGCATGGGGATTAATGAAAAACTGTCTTTT. The rearrangement links TRBV4-1 to TRBJ1-4; D is unresolved. Germline lookup yields CDR1 MGHRA and CDR2 YSYEKL. This CDR3 spans 12 amino acids.